The T cell receptor (beta chain) described here comes from a study of yellow fever vaccine responses in identical twins (dated by TCRdb to about 2018). At the level of the whole study: In the study, vaccine-responding T cell clones were precisely tracked in identical twins.

Libraries came from RT-PCR. Sequencing was carried out with an Illumina HiSeq 2500. In TCRdb, the public reads were trimmed at Q25 with fastp and aligned with MiXCR, with productive beta chains retained. For every CDR3 protein sequence, its rows merge into one entry that carries the most common genes and DNA. This sample lists some 15,000 distinct CDR3 sequences; approximately 84% were detected once. About 0.7% of the sample lies in the top ten. V gives up 2 bases and J gives up 3 bases, and the segment between their germline ends measures 7 bases. The CDR3 contains 13 residues, cysteine and phenylalanine counted. The kept DNA is CDR3 alone, 39 bases in frame from the first base. A word on this clonotype: Its antigen remains unidentified. Per-base quality was not reported, and no clone a single base away is much larger than it.

The investigation overall reported the following: According to the authors, in identical twins the way T cells responded to vaccination appeared partly convergent and partly personalized.

This clonotype was obtained from a woman aged 18-35 years who received the yellow fever vaccine. Donor details come from another sample of the same person, matched by shared clones. Sequences were derived from T cells from blood (PBMCs), unsorted or a sorted subset (not recorded which), sampled before or after yellow fever vaccination (not recorded which). The V and J genes are TRBV12-3 or TRBV12-4 and TRBJ1-1, with the identity of the D gene unclear. The encoded CDR3 is CASSLRTYTEAFF. The DNA sequence is given as TGTGCCAGCAGTTTACGGACCTACACTGAAGCTTTCTTT.